This T cell receptor beta chain was obtained from a study of patients and donors after allogeneic stem cell transplantation. V was trimmed by 1 base and J by 6 bases, leaving 9 bases between them. The CDR3 is made up of 13 amino acids. Germline CDR1 reads LGHNA; CDR2 reads YNFKEQ. A single record per CDR3 protein comes from TCRdb applying MiXCR to the RT-PCR reads. The sample lists more than 850,000 distinct CDR3 sequences; more than 15% were seen once. This sequence originates from a human donor who was either an allogeneic HSCT recipient or a stem cell or donor lymphocyte infusion donor (not recorded which). It is not recorded whose cells these are; they may come from a transplant donor. Source material: blood, either unsorted or a sorted T cell fraction (not recorded which). The V and J genes are TRBV4-2 and TRBJ1-1; no reliable D call. CDR3 nucleotide sequence: TGTGCCAGCAGCCAAGGGTTAATGGCTGAAGCTTTCTTT. The encoded protein is CASSQGLMAEAFF.